A single TCR beta chain is shown here with its context. Its antigen is unknown. This record comes from a study of cytomegalovirus exposure and HLA in healthy donors. Overall study results and limits: It was around 160 TCR beta chains that were listed as cytomegalovirus-associated. The classifier, whose performance was assessed in both the original and validation cohorts, reportedly diagnosed cytomegalovirus status with high specificity and sensitivity.

The CDR3 covers 13 residues. CDR1 and CDR2 (germline): SGHDT, YYEEEE. With V trimmed by 7 bases and J by 2 bases, 5 bases remained unmatched. Assay: immunoSEQ multiplex PCR; the TCRdb copy retains only in-frame clones and omits some. The sample consists of 97,000 or so clones, roughly 89% of them appearing once. The sequencing sample was made of PBMCs. J is TRBJ2-7 and V is TRBV5-6; 8 bases fit TRBD1. This TCR derives from a woman aged 25 to 39 in good health and CMV-seronegative. CDR3 in amino acids: CASGRTGPYEQYF. In DNA, the CDR3 is TGTGCCAGCGGCCGGACAGGGCCCTACGAGCAGTACTTC.